The 19 T cell receptor beta chains presented below share a single source sample, sequenced in a study of blood T cell repertoires in COVID-19. Generated by immunoSEQ multiplex PCR, the TCRdb table keeps only in-frame clones and is missing some. The sample yields just over 150,000 clones, 88% seen once. Sequenced: PBMCs or T cells enriched from blood (not recorded which). These TCRs come from a woman in her fifties or sixties who had recovered from COVID-19.

The chain uses TRBV13 and TRBJ1-2; no clear D. The CDR3 sequence is 13 residues long. CDR1 PRHDT and CDR2 FYEKMQ come from the germline V gene (reference sequence). V shed 5 bases and J shed 3 bases, with 10 bases lying between them. DNA for the CDR3: TGTGCCAGCAGCCAACACGGGGACTATGGCTACACCTTC. This gives the protein CASSQHGDYGYTF.

CDR3 amino acids: CASSLYSGASTDTQYF. The CDR3 DNA reads TGTGCCAGCAGCCTCTATAGCGGGGCCAGCACAGATACGCAGTATTTT. The chain is built from TRBV7-3 and TRBJ2-3; 8 bases align to TRBD2. Trimming at V came to 5 bases and at J to 0 bases, leaving 7 bases not matched to a gene. The CDR3 consists of 16 residues. Germline V gene data show CDR1 as SGHTA and CDR2 as FQGTGA.

CDR3 protein: CASSPGTGTRMGTYEQYF. The CDR3 DNA follows: TGCGCCAGCAGCCCCGGGACAGGGACCAGGATGGGGACCTACGAGCAGTACTTC. The J gene is TRBJ2-7, the V gene TRBV5-1; 9 bases match TRBD1. The ends lost 4 bases at V and 2 bases at J; junction bases unmatched: 16. The CDR3 contains 18 residues. The germline gives CDR1 SGHRS, CDR2 YFSETQ.

V and J are TRBV7-8 and TRBJ1-6; D remains ambiguous. Deletions cut 4 bases from V and 0 bases from J, with 19 bases between. The V gene's germline CDR1 is SGHVS and CDR2 FQNEAQ. The length of the CDR3 is 19 residues. CDR3 nucleotide sequence: TGTGCCAGCAGCTCAGTAGCCTGGGTCAGAAGCTCCTATAATTCACCCCTCCACTTT. Its translation is CASSSVAWVRSSYNSPLHF.

The chain recombines TRBV4-2 with TRBJ1-2; D remains ambiguous. CDR3 length: 14 amino acids. In germline, CDR1 is LGHNA, CDR2 YNFKEQ. Trimming stripped 0 bases from V and 13 bases from J, with 18 bases between. CDR3 region: CASSQDSATPRGTF. Written as DNA, the CDR3 is TGTGCCAGCAGCCAAGATAGTGCGACCCCCCGCGGCACCTTC.

This chain joins TRBV4-2 and TRBJ1-6, with 8 bases identical to TRBD1. Trimming at V came to 3 bases and at J to 7 bases, leaving 17 bases not matched to a gene. This CDR3 comprises 19 residues. Germline CDR1 reads LGHNA; CDR2 reads YNFKEQ. The CDR3 DNA sequence: TGTGCCAGCAGCCACCCTGGAGGGGGACAGGCGACTTTGAATTCACCCCTCCACTTT. It specifies CASSHPGGGQATLNSPLHF.

This clone was counted a single time. V usage is TRBV6-5 and J usage is TRBJ1-1; D is ambiguous. CDR3 length equals 11 residues. Per germline, CDR1 MNHEY and CDR2 SVGAGI. V lost 7 bases, J lost 2 bases, and 5 bases lay in between. CDR3 in DNA: TGTGCCAGCATCATTAACACTGAAGCTTTCTTT. Protein product: CASIINTEAFF.

Of note for this clone: The sample holds other DNA sequences that translate to the same CDR3. J is TRBJ1-5 and V is TRBV19, with TRBD1 matching 9 bases. The CDR3 extends over 14 amino acids. The germline V gene encodes CDR1 LNHDA and CDR2 SQIVND (reference sequence). The ends lost 2 bases at V and 5 bases at J; junction bases unmatched: 1. The CDR3 DNA is TGTGCCAGTAGTATATGGACAGGGGATCAGCCCCAGCATTTT. Translated, it gives CASSIWTGDQPQHF.

The chain is built from TRBV5-8 and TRBJ1-6; TRBD1 matches 7 bases. Looked up from germline, CDR1 is SGHTS and CDR2 is YDEGEE. CDR3 length: 15 amino acids. J lost 6 bases, V lost 7 bases, and 10 bases had no gene match. The CDR3 region has the DNA TGTGCCAGCTTTTTCACAGGGGCCGGTAATTCACCCCTCCACTTT. Protein product: CASFFTGAGNSPLHF.

In this sample, this clone turned up a few times. This chain links TRBV9 with TRBJ2-1; TRBD2 aligns across 13 bases. Germline lookup yields CDR1 SGDLS and CDR2 YYNGEE. V trimming: 0 bases; J trimming: 7 bases; junction bases outside the gene matches: 1. The CDR3 consists of 15 residues. Here the CDR3 reads CASSVGLAGGNEQFF. In nucleotides, the CDR3 is TGTGCCAGCAGCGTAGGACTAGCGGGGGGAAATGAGCAGTTCTTC.

The J gene is TRBJ2-1, the V gene TRBV7-9; tentatively, D is TRBD2 (7 bases). The V and J ends lost 5 bases and 3 bases respectively, with 17 bases between them. The CDR3 runs 16 residues. Germline CDR1 and CDR2: SEHNR and FQNEAQ (reference sequence). CDR3 DNA: TGTGCCAGCAGCCCCTTGGGGGGGCCCGTCTACAATGAGCAGTTCTTC. Protein: CASSPLGGPVYNEQFF.

This clone showed up just once. The rearrangement joins TRBV7-8 to TRBJ2-7, with 7 bases identical to TRBD1. The junction had 7 bases not matched to a gene; V was cut back by 8 bases and J by 0 bases. The CDR3 contains 14 residues. Germline CDR1 SGHVS, CDR2 FQNEAQ. CDR3 nucleotide sequence: TGTGCCAGCTTGGCGGACAGGCGCTCCTACGAGCAGTACTTC. Translating gives CASLADRRSYEQYF.

This clone was seen more than once but under ten times. The CDR3 is CASSYTGQGAVDTF. The DNA for the CDR3 is TGTGCCAGCAGTTACACAGGACAGGGGGCGGTGGACACCTTC. The chain recombines TRBV6-5 with TRBJ1-2, with 11 bases identical to TRBD1. This CDR3 contains 14 residues. The V and J ends lost 2 bases and 12 bases, in that order; junction bases with no gene match: 8. Germline CDR1 reads MNHEY; CDR2 reads SVGAGI.

The CDR3 spells CASSQVSNSPLHF. The CDR3 DNA follows: TGCGCCAGCAGCCAAGTATCTAATTCACCCCTCCACTTT. The J gene is TRBJ1-6, the V gene TRBV4-3; D is unresolved. This CDR3 has 13 residues. Germline CDR1 is LGHNA and CDR2 is YSLEER. The V end was cut by 1 base, the J end by 6 bases, with 4 bases between.

The count of this clone is one. This chain uses TRBV24-1 with TRBJ2-7, with 8 bases matching TRBD1. The CDR3 loop spans 15 amino acids. Trimming at V came to 3 bases and at J to 3 bases, leaving 6 bases not matched to a gene. CDR1 and CDR2 from the germline V gene are KGHDR and SFDVKD. The CDR3 DNA reads TGTGCCACCAGTGATCCAGGGGGCCCCAACTACGAGCAGTACTTC. It codes for CATSDPGGPNYEQYF.

The chain has TRBV18 and TRBJ2-2; D is possibly TRBD2 (5 bases). With 3 bases removed from V and 6 bases from J, the gap between germline ends came to 17 bases. This CDR3 is built from 16 residues. The germline gives CDR1 KGHSH, CDR2 LQKENI. This CDR3 reads CASSPSLASWAGELFF. CDR3 nucleotide sequence: TGTGCCAGCTCACCGTCGTTGGCTAGCTGGGCCGGGGAGCTGTTTTTT.

The chain is built from TRBV7-2 and TRBJ2-3, with TRBD2 identical over 9 bases. V was clipped by 4 bases and J by 4 bases; unmatched bases: 3. The CDR3 is 14 residues long. Germline CDR1 is SGHTA and CDR2 is FQGNSA. The CDR3 DNA sequence: TGTGCCAGCAGCTGGGGACTAGCCCCAGATACGCAGTATTTT. Translation: CASSWGLAPDTQYF.

The V gene is TRBV6-6, the J gene TRBJ2-5; a possible D gene is TRBD1 (6 bases). The CDR3 is 14 residues long. The V end lost 4 bases, the J end lost 7 bases, and 16 bases lay between the germline ends. Germline CDR1 MNHNY, CDR2 SVGAGI (reference sequence). The CDR3 region has the DNA TGTGCCAGCAGTTCGGAAACAGGGTCGGGGACCCAGTACTTC. As protein: CASSSETGSGTQYF.

The chain recombines TRBV29-1 with TRBJ1-2; possibly TRBD1 for D (6 bases). Germline CDR1 and CDR2: SQVTM and ANQGSEA. Trimming took off 1 base at V and 9 bases at J, with 9 bases between the two ends. The CDR3 contains 11 residues. CDR3 in DNA: TGCAGCGTTGAAGTTGGGGGCAGCTACACCTTC. Translated: CSVEVGGSYTF.